This TCR beta chain was documented in a study of cytomegalovirus exposure and HLA in healthy donors. The CDR3 is made up of 19 amino acids. The germline V gene encodes CDR1 SGHDT and CDR2 YYEEEE. The J segment lost 3 bases and the V segment lost 1 base, leaving 15 bases of the junction unmatched. Despite likely unrecorded immune exposures, the donors were nominally healthy at the time of sampling. Concerning this clone itself: Its target is unknown.

Points from the study as a whole: It was 150 to 200 TCR beta chains that were listed as cytomegalovirus-associated. Later analysis demonstrated an association between a missense DCLRE1C variant and TCR beta V- and J-gene trimming.

The PCR had 60 Vbeta and 13 Jbeta primers. Assay: immunoSEQ multiplex PCR; the TCRdb copy retains only in-frame clones and omits some. The top ten clones hold roughly 6.9% of a sample with some 96,000 clones, roughly 80% of them seen once. This receptor was obtained from a man between 35 and 55 years old in good health and CMV-seropositive. Sequences were obtained from PBMCs. This chain joins TRBV5-6 and TRBJ2-7, with 11 bases that match TRBD2. CDR3 sequence: CASSLLPLGSGRGNYEQYF. CDR3 in DNA: TGTGCCAGCAGCTTGCTGCCGCTGGGTAGCGGGAGGGGAAACTACGAGCAGTACTTC.